Listed here are 2 T cell receptor beta chains from one sample, sequenced in a study of shared clonotypes between healthy human individuals. Method: immunoSEQ multiplex PCR; TCRdb's copy keeps in-frame clones and lacks some. This table holds around 2.1 million clones, under 95% found once. Selected positively for CCR7 and CD45RO-negative, naive CD8 cells excluded terminally differentiated effector memory CD45RA+ cells. The sequencing sample was made of naive CD8+ T cells from PBMCs. These receptor sequences come from a man younger than 30 in good health. Some clones in this sample may be carry-over from other donors' samples.

J is TRBJ1-2 and V is TRBV10-3, with 11 positions matching TRBD1. The CDR3 sequence is 16 residues long. The trim removed 4 bases at V and 2 bases at J, leaving 6 bases unmatched. Germline-derived CDR1 and CDR2 are ENHRY and SYGVKD. The CDR3 DNA reads TGTGCCATCAGTGCGGGACAGGGGGGACTCAACTATGGCTACACCTTC. Translation gives CAISAGQGGLNYGYTF.

The V and J genes are TRBV7-9 and TRBJ2-1, with 9 bases identical to TRBD1. V trimming: 0 bases; J trimming: 7 bases; junction bases outside the gene matches: 4. The germline gives CDR1 SEHNR, CDR2 FQNEAQ (reference sequence). The CDR3 runs 15 residues. CDR3 nucleotide sequence: TGTGCCAGCAGCTTAGCACAGGGGGCGATGAATGAGCAGTTCTTC. It specifies CASSLAQGAMNEQFF.